This section outlines one T cell receptor beta chain sequence together with its context. What it recognizes is unknown. A junction end diverges from the germline sequence, so it may reflect a read error. Stated treatment: roughly ten-day PBMC culture with coronavirus spike peptide pools or control peptides (ViraFEST assay). Researchers reported culturing approximately 2 million PBMCs per well with approximately 9.1 IU/ml IL-2 and about 9.3 ug/ml peptide pools. CD4+ T cells were isolated by negative selection after roughly 9 days of culture. This sample stems from a study of vaccination and CD4 T cells after COVID-19. Turning to the study itself: Two Hispanic individuals were among six male and four female convalescent patients.

The Oncomine TCR Beta short-read assay sequenced DNA from cultured CD4+ T cells. Each CDR3 protein gets one entry after TCRdb re-called the PCR reads with MiXCR. The sample includes 25,000 to 30,000 distinct CDR3 sequences, about 60% of them seen just once. The CDR3 spans 13 residues. CDR1 is SGHVS and CDR2 is FQNEAQ in the germline V gene. The material was CD4+ T cells from blood, cultured in vitro, obtained after SARS-CoV-2 vaccination. This clonotype was obtained from a human donor who received a COVID-19 vaccine. The chain couples TRBV7-8 to TRBJ1-2; the match to TRBD1 covers 9 bases. The CDR3 protein is CASSFYRDRVTDF. The DNA of the CDR3 is TGTGCCAGCAGCTTTTACCGGGACAGGGTCACTGACTTC.